A single sample is the source of the 18 T cell receptor beta chains below, sequenced in a study of OX40 agonist ivuxolimab in advanced cancers. The library was generated by the immunoSEQ multiplex PCR assay. This immuneACCESS table, as held by TCRdb, lists in-frame sequences with V and J called but not all clones. Of the missing ones, under half trace to an unresolved V gene in checked studies; the others have no known cause. The sample contains 15,000 to 20,000 clones, around 82% of them found a single time. The biggest ten clones account for around two fifths of the sample. Sequenced material: CD4+ or CD8+ T cells sorted from blood, taken in a trial of the OX40 agonist ivuxolimab. These receptors were taken from an adult with an advanced solid tumor such as melanoma, head and neck, liver or kidney cancer.

This sequence joins TRBV7-2 and TRBJ2-7; either TRBD1 or TRBD2 may supply D (5 bases each). Germline V gene sequence: CDR1 SGHTA, CDR2 FQGNSA. The V end lost 5 bases, the J end lost 1 base, and 12 bases lay between the germline ends. This CDR3 has 14 residues. Written as DNA, the CDR3 is TGTGCCAGCAGCCAGACCGGGACGTCCTACGAGCAGTACTTC. It specifies CASSQTGTSYEQYF.

The chain links TRBV9 to TRBJ2-5, with 7 bases aligning to TRBD2. This CDR3 has 13 amino acids. J was trimmed by 5 bases and V by 0 bases; bases with no gene match: 1. In germline, CDR1 is SGDLS, CDR2 YYNGEE. The CDR3 here is CASSVVGGETQYF. CDR3 coding DNA: TGTGCCAGCAGCGTAGTGGGGGGGGAGACCCAGTACTTC.

The chain recombines TRBV29-1 with TRBJ1-2; tentatively, D is TRBD1 (6 bases). The CDR3 has 12 amino acids. The ends were cut back, 7 bases at V and 4 bases at J, with 13 bases in the middle. Germline V lookup: CDR1 SQVTM, CDR2 ANQGSEA. CDR3 protein: CSAEQGGYGYTF. As DNA, the CDR3 is TGCAGCGCCGAACAGGGTGGCTATGGCTACACCTTC.

This clone showed up just once. V usage is TRBV27 and J usage is TRBJ2-3; the D gene could be TRBD1 or TRBD2 (6 bases each). V lost 7 bases and J 5 bases, leaving 19 bases between the germline ends. The CDR3 runs 15 residues. The V gene's germline CDR1 is MNHEY and CDR2 SMNVEV (reference sequence). The CDR3 DNA is TGTGCCAGCACCACCTTGGGGGGCGTCAAAGATACGCAGTATTTT. Residues: CASTTLGGVKDTQYF.

The chain combines TRBV30 with TRBJ2-7, with D perhaps TRBD1 (8 bases). In germline, CDR1 is GTSNPN, CDR2 SVGIG (reference sequence). The CDR3 length is 14 residues. Trimming stripped 2 bases from V and 2 bases from J, with 13 bases between. The CDR3 bases are TGTGCCTGGAGTCCGGGGGGACAGGCCTACGAGCAGTACTTC. Translated, it gives CAWSPGGQAYEQYF.

A single count supports this clone. This rearrangement joins TRBV4-1 to TRBJ1-2, with 10 bases that match TRBD1. The CDR3 is 16 amino acids. CDR1 is MGHRA, CDR2 YSYEKL, per germline. V lost 0 bases, J lost 6 bases, and 7 bases stayed unmatched. The CDR3 nucleotides are TGCGCCAGCAGCCAAGATCTCGTAGGGACAGGGGATGGCTACACCTTC. It translates to CASSQDLVGTGDGYTF.

The chain is built from TRBV2 and TRBJ2-1, with D uncertain. The CDR3 loop spans 10 amino acids. V shed 8 bases and J shed 5 bases, with 4 bases lying between them. Germline V gives CDR1 SNHLY, CDR2 FYNNEI. In DNA, the CDR3 is TGTGCCAGCGTAGACAATGAGCAGTTCTTC. Protein sequence: CASVDNEQFF.

This sequence joins TRBV7-9 and TRBJ2-7, with 9 positions matching TRBD1. The CDR3 sequence is 16 residues long. The V gene's germline CDR1 is SEHNR and CDR2 FQNEAQ (reference sequence). The V and J ends lost 5 bases and 4 bases, in that order; junction bases with no gene match: 12. The CDR3 loop reads CASSPRAGTGSYEQYF. In nucleotides, the CDR3 is TGTGCCAGCAGCCCGAGAGCCGGGACAGGGTCGTACGAGCAGTACTTC. The variable domain in full, with the rest retrieved from reference TRBV7-9 and TRBJ2-7, is DTGVSQNPRHKITKRGQNVTFRCDPISEHNRLYWYRQTLGQGPEFLTYFQNEAQLEKSRLLSDRFSAERPKGSFSTLEIQRTEQGDSAMYLCASSPRAGTGSYEQYFGPGTRLTVT.

The chain has TRBV27 and TRBJ1-2; a possible D gene is TRBD1 (5 bases). Germline CDR1 reads MNHEY; CDR2 reads SMNVEV (reference sequence). The CDR3 is 14 residues long. V dropped 7 bases and J dropped 3 bases, with 15 bases sitting between them. CDR3 DNA: TGTGCCAGCACCCCAGGGAGTTGGGACTATGGCTACACCTTC. This gives the protein CASTPGSWDYGYTF.

The rearrangement joins TRBV15 to TRBJ1-1, with D uncertain. Germline V gene lookup returns CDR1 LNHNV and CDR2 YYDKDF (reference sequence). The CDR3 consists of 16 residues. Trimming removed 1 base at V and 5 bases at J, with 17 bases between. The chain's CDR3 is CATSRGIGNVGTEAFF. CDR3 DNA: TGTGCCACCAGCAGAGGAATAGGGAACGTAGGTACTGAAGCTTTCTTT.

The chain combines TRBV29-1 with TRBJ2-7; D possibly matches TRBD1 or TRBD2 (8 bases each). V lost 7 bases and J 6 bases, leaving 22 bases between the germline ends. The CDR3 extends over 14 amino acids. Per germline, CDR1 SQVTM and CDR2 ANQGSEA. The CDR3 sequence is CSARGGTGPLEQYF. The CDR3 bases are TGCAGCGCCCGGGGGGGGACAGGACCTCTCGAGCAGTACTTC.

The chain recombines TRBV10-1 with TRBJ2-7; the D gene could be TRBD1 or TRBD2 (5 bases each). The CDR3 contains 14 residues. V was shortened by 5 bases and J by 0 bases, with 11 bases between the two germline ends. CDR1 and CDR2 from the germline V gene are WNHNN and SYGVQD (reference sequence). CDR3 residues: CASSPRGSSYEQYF. The CDR3 nucleotides are TGCGCCAGCAGTCCCCGGGGCAGCTCCTACGAGCAGTACTTC.

The chain combines TRBV5-5 with TRBJ1-6; D is unclear. This CDR3 has 14 residues. Germline CDR1 SGHKS, CDR2 YYEKEE (reference sequence). Deletions cut 0 bases from V and 7 bases from J, with 8 bases between. The CDR3, as DNA: TGTGCCAGCAGCTTGGATATATTAAATTCACCCCTCCACTTT. Translated: CASSLDILNSPLHF.

The sample holds a few counts of this clone. The CDR3 DNA reads as TGTGCCAGCAGCTTAGGGGTAGGGCCCCAAGAGACCCAGTACTTC. Translated, it gives CASSLGVGPQETQYF. V is TRBV7-3 and J is TRBJ2-5, with unresolved D. CDR1 SGHTA and CDR2 FQGTGA come from the germline V gene. V lost 2 bases and J 1 base, leaving 11 bases between the germline ends. The CDR3 contains 15 residues.

This chain uses TRBV5-4 with TRBJ2-1; 9 bases map to TRBD2. The CDR3 length is 12 residues. After removal of 7 bases from V and 5 bases from J, the junction contained 1 base not matched to a gene. Germline-derived CDR1 and CDR2 are SGHNT and YYREEE (reference sequence). CDR3 sequence: CASGLANNEQFF. CDR3 bases: TGTGCCAGCGGACTAGCGAACAATGAGCAGTTCTTC.

The V and J genes are TRBV7-9 and TRBJ1-6; a possible D gene is TRBD1 (6 bases). This CDR3 is built from 13 residues. The germline CDR1 and CDR2 sequences are SEHNR and FQNEAQ (reference sequence). Trimming removed 5 bases at V and 7 bases at J, with 9 bases between. CDR3 sequence reads: CASSNRDNSPLHF. CDR3 DNA sequence: TGTGCCAGCAGCAACAGGGACAATTCACCCCTCCACTTT.

The rearrangement uses TRBV16 and TRBJ2-7; 7 bases agree with TRBD1. This CDR3 spans 13 amino acids. The V and J ends lost 3 bases and 4 bases, in that order; junction bases with no gene match: 3. CDR1 is KGHSY, CDR2 FQNENV, per germline. CDR3 sequence: CASSHGTEYEQYF. CDR3 bases: TGTGCCAGCAGCCACGGGACAGAATACGAGCAGTACTTC.

The chain employs TRBV5-1 and TRBJ2-7; D uncertain. Trimming left V 4 bases short and J 1 base short, with 12 bases between. The CDR3 covers 14 residues. Germline CDR1 SGHRS, CDR2 YFSETQ. CDR3 nucleotide sequence: TGCGCCAGCAGCATACCTACAGTTTCCTACGAGCAGTACTTC. Its protein is CASSIPTVSYEQYF.